These 9 T cell receptor beta chains share one sample of origin, sequenced in a study of CD8 T cells in Susac syndrome. RNA was extracted with the RNeasy kit, and a quantity of roughly 0.5 to 1 ug was reverse transcribed using random hexamers. MiXCR, applied by TCRdb to the immunoSEQ multiplex PCR reads, yields one record per CDR3 protein. The sample records approximately 210,000 distinct CDR3 sequences, around 96% being singletons. Sequencing input: CD4+ T cells from PBMCs. Receptors were obtained from a human donor with multiple sclerosis.

The gene calls are TRBV29-1 and TRBJ2-3; 7 bases fit TRBD1. V lost 7 bases to trimming and J lost 5 bases; unmatched junction nucleotides: 9. The V gene's germline CDR1 is SQVTM and CDR2 ANQGSEA. This CDR3 comprises 13 residues. CDR3 nucleotides: TGCAGCGCCCGCGGACAGGTCGTAGATACGCAGTATTTT. Its protein product is CSARGQVVDTQYF.

The rearrangement uses TRBV25-1 and TRBJ1-5; D uncertain. The CDR3 is made up of 13 amino acids. CDR1 MGHDK and CDR2 SYGVNS come from the germline V gene. Trimming removed 4 bases at V and 9 bases at J, with 13 bases between. In DNA, the CDR3 is TGTGCCAGCAGTGGGCAATCCAATGCGCCCCAGCATTTT. It translates to CASSGQSNAPQHF.

The CDR3 nucleotides read TGTGCCCACGGGACTAGCGGGAGCACAGATACGCAGTATTTT. It translates to CAHGTSGSTDTQYF. The chain employs TRBV10-3 and TRBJ2-3; 12 bases are shared with TRBD2. This CDR3 contains 14 residues. From germline, CDR1 is ENHRY and CDR2 SYGVKD. V lost 11 bases, J lost 0 bases, and 3 bases stayed unmatched.

The chain combines TRBV5-1 with TRBJ2-7, with 9 nucleotides matching TRBD2. Looked up from germline, CDR1 is SGHRS and CDR2 is YFSETQ. V shed 0 bases, J shed 3 bases, and the junction held 4 bases outside the gene matches. The length of the CDR3 is 15 residues. CDR3 protein: CASSLGTSAVYEQYF. The DNA of the CDR3 is TGCGCCAGCAGCTTGGGGACTAGCGCGGTCTACGAGCAGTACTTC.

The gene calls are TRBV9 and TRBJ2-7, with TRBD1 as a possible D gene (5 bases). Trimming left V 4 bases short and J 1 base short, with 12 bases between. The CDR3 consists of 14 residues. CDR1 is SGDLS, CDR2 YYNGEE, per germline. Here the CDR3 DNA reads TGTGCCAGCAGCCCAGTGGCAGGGTCCTACGAGCAGTACTTC. It encodes CASSPVAGSYEQYF.

The chain uses TRBV27 and TRBJ2-7; D gene unclear. Germline V gene lookup returns CDR1 MNHEY and CDR2 SMNVEV (reference sequence). This CDR3 spans 14 amino acids. Trimming pared 3 bases from V and 2 bases from J, leaving 11 bases between. For the CDR3, the DNA is TGTGCCAGCAGTTTCTCGTTTTCGGCCTACGAGCAGTACTTC. Translated, it gives CASSFSFSAYEQYF.

This clonotype was found once. V gene TRBV30 combines with J gene TRBJ1-3, with D possibly being TRBD1 (5 bases). The V end lost 4 bases, the J end lost 1 base, and 14 bases lay between the germline ends. Per the germline V gene, CDR1 is GTSNPN and CDR2 is SVGIG (reference sequence). The CDR3 is made up of 15 amino acids. Here the CDR3 reads CAWKLGRQSGNTIYF. As DNA, the CDR3 is TGTGCCTGGAAGTTGGGACGTCAGTCTGGAAACACCATATATTTT.

This sequence joins TRBV20-1 and TRBJ2-6, with 12 bases fitting TRBD1. The CDR3 sequence is 16 residues long. Looked up from germline, CDR1 is DFQATT and CDR2 is SNEGSKA (reference sequence). Trimming cost V 3 bases and J 1 base; bases outside gene matches: 1. The CDR3 sequence is CSARGQGASGANVLTF. In DNA, the CDR3 is TGCAGTGCTAGGGGACAGGGGGCGTCTGGGGCCAACGTCCTGACTTTC.

The V gene is TRBV29-1, the J gene TRBJ2-1; 10 bases fit TRBD2. With 3 bases clipped from V and 14 bases from J, the junction kept 10 bases outside the gene matches. The CDR3 sequence is 13 residues long. Germline CDR1 reads SQVTM; CDR2 reads ANQGSEA. CDR3 protein: CSVDSLAGALKFF. The CDR3 DNA reads TGCAGCGTTGATAGTCTAGCGGGGGCTCTGAAGTTCTTC.